The clone carrying this TCR beta chain was observed a handful of times. Sequencing used immunoSEQ multiplex PCR; TCRdb keeps in-frame clones, though not all of them. Of roughly 300,000 clones listed, 89% are singletons. These data come from a study of blood T cell repertoires in COVID-19. The CDR3 spans 16 residues. Germline CDR1 reads SEHNR; CDR2 reads FQNEAQ (reference sequence). The V end lost 5 bases, the J end lost 4 bases, and 17 bases lay between the germline ends. The V gene is TRBV7-9, the J gene TRBJ1-4, with TRBD1 as a possible D gene (6 bases). This receptor was identified in a man aged 18 to 30 who had recovered from COVID-19. Sequenced: peripheral blood. CDR3 in DNA: TGTGCCAGCAGCCTTCCCTTGGGGACAAGTAATGAAAAACTGTTTTTT. Translating it yields CASSLPLGTSNEKLFF.